The 3 T cell receptor beta chains listed next were all sequenced from one sample in a study of T cells after yellow fever vaccination. MiXCR was run by TCRdb on the 5' RACE reads, yielding one entry per CDR3 protein. Of a few hundred thousand distinct CDR3 sequences in the sample, 15% to 20% were seen once. The source was PBMCs, collected before the yellow fever booster vaccination. The receptors were gathered from a man aged 18 to 30 who received the YFV17D yellow fever vaccine.

The sample holds a few counts of this clonotype. V usage is TRBV7-3 and J usage is TRBJ1-1; D is unclear. This CDR3 comprises 13 residues. Germline V gene sequence: CDR1 SGHTA, CDR2 FQGTGA. Trimming took 1 base from V and 5 from J, leaving 8 bases between them. The CDR3 nucleotides read TGTGCCAGCAGCTTAAAGGGAAGGACTGAAGCTTTCTTT. It codes for CASSLKGRTEAFF. The full variable domain, completed using reference TRBV7-3 and TRBJ1-1, is GAGVSQTPSNKVTEKGKYVELRCDPISGHTALYWYRQSLGQGPEFLIYFQGTGAADDSGLPNDRFFAVRPEGSVSTLKIQRTERGDSAVYLCASSLKGRTEAFFGQGTRLTVV.

The V and J genes are TRBV5-1 and TRBJ1-3, with unresolved D. V was pared by 2 bases and J by 2 bases, with 14 bases between. The CDR3 runs 16 residues. Germline CDR1 is SGHRS and CDR2 is YFSETQ. The DNA of the CDR3 is TGCGCCAGCAGCTTCGTGTCTGACGGACCTGGAAACACCATATATTTT. This translates into CASSFVSDGPGNTIYF.

The chain is built from TRBV19 and TRBJ2-7; 9 bases line up with TRBD1. In germline, CDR1 is LNHDA, CDR2 SQIVND (reference sequence). Unmatched junction bases numbered 5, after V lost 4 bases and J lost 7 bases. The CDR3 runs to 13 residues. The CDR3 DNA sequence: TGTGCCAGTAGTAGGGGACAGGGTTCGGAGCAGTACGTC. Its protein product is CASSRGQGSEQYV.